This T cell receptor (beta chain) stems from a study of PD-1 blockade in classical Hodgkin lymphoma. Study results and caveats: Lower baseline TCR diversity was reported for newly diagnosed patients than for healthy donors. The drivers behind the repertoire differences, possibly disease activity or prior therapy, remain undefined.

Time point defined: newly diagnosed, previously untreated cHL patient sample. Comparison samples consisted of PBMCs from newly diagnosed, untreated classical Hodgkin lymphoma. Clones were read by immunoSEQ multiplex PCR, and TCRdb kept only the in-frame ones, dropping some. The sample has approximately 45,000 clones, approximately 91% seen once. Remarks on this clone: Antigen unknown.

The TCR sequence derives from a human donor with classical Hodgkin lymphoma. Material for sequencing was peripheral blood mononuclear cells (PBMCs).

CDR3 sequence reads: CASSGRSSYEQYF. The CDR3 bases are TGTGCCAGCTCGGGACGGAGCTCCTACGAGCAGTACTTC. The rearrangement uses TRBV25-1 and TRBJ2-7; D is tentatively TRBD1 or TRBD2 (5 bases each). Germline V gene lookup returns CDR1 MGHDK and CDR2 SYGVNS. V dropped 8 bases and J dropped 0 bases, with 11 bases sitting between them. CDR3 length: 13 residues.